Shown below are 6 T cell receptor beta chains from a single sample sequenced in a study of blood T cell repertoires in COVID-19 (dated by TCRdb to 2020 to 2022). The library was generated by the immunoSEQ multiplex PCR assay. Held by TCRdb, this immuneACCESS table contains in-frame sequences only and omits some clones. Under half of the omission traces to an unresolved V gene where checked; the cause of the rest is unknown. Present in this sample are around 330,000 clones, roughly 90% of which were seen just once. Jointly, the top ten make up more than 3% of the sample. Specimen: peripheral blood. The receptor set was obtained from a woman in her fifties or sixties with active or convalescent COVID-19.

The chain couples TRBV11-2 to TRBJ1-1; 8 bases are a match to TRBD1. Germline assignment: CDR1 SGHAT and CDR2 FQNNGV. The CDR3 runs 15 residues. V shed 5 bases and J 3 bases; nucleotides not matched to a gene: 8. The CDR3 DNA follows: TGTGCCAGCAGCGCGCGGACAGGGAGTGACACTGAAGCTTTCTTT. Translation gives CASSARTGSDTEAFF.

This chain connects TRBV7-8 to TRBJ2-3, with 12 positions matching TRBD2. Germline CDR1 SGHVS, CDR2 FQNEAQ. V was pared by 5 bases and J by 4 bases, with 7 bases of the junction left unmatched. The CDR3 is 16 residues long. In nucleotides, the CDR3 is TGTGCCAGCAGCCTACCTAGCGGGGGGGCAGCAGATACGCAGTATTTT. It codes for CASSLPSGGAADTQYF.

This rearrangement joins TRBV6-6 to TRBJ2-3, with 13 positions matching TRBD2. This CDR3 is built from 16 residues. Germline lookup yields CDR1 MNHNY and CDR2 SVGAGI (reference sequence). With 6 bases clipped from V and 2 bases from J, the junction kept 5 bases outside the gene matches. This chain's CDR3 is CASSRGLAGTTDTQYF. CDR3 nucleotide sequence: TGTGCCAGCAGCCGGGGACTAGCGGGGACCACAGATACGCAGTATTTT.

The chain couples TRBV7-2 to TRBJ2-1; a possible D gene is TRBD1 (5 bases). Germline CDR1 SGHTA, CDR2 FQGNSA. V lost 3 bases, J lost 6 bases, and 18 bases lay in between. The CDR3 loop spans 16 amino acids. CDR3 coding DNA: TGTGCCAGCAGCTTGTTCCCAGGGTCCCTCGGCAATGAGCAGTTCTTC. Amino acid sequence: CASSLFPGSLGNEQFF.

This clone occurred once. V usage is TRBV2 and J usage is TRBJ2-1, with D possibly TRBD1 on 6 matching bases. Germline V gives CDR1 SNHLY, CDR2 FYNNEI. Between the trimmed V and J ends, which lost 4 bases and 2 bases, there was a span of 15 bases. The CDR3 has 16 residues. The CDR3 region has the DNA TGTGCCAGCAGTGTGTCTCAGGGGACCGCCTACAATGAGCAGTTCTTC. Residues: CASSVSQGTAYNEQFF. Together with reference TRBV2 and TRBJ2-1, the CDR3 gives the full variable domain: EPEVTQTPSHQVTQMGQEVILRCVPISNHLYFYWYRQILGQKVEFLVSFYNNEISEKSEIFDDQFSVERPDGSNFTLKIRSTKLEDSAMYFCASSVSQGTAYNEQFFGPGTRLTVL.

The chain has TRBV27 and TRBJ2-2; 9 bases are a match to TRBD1. This CDR3 is 16 amino acids long. Germline V CDR1 and CDR2: MNHEY, SMNVEV (reference sequence). V trimming: 5 bases; J trimming: 6 bases; junction bases outside the gene matches: 10. This CDR3 reads CASSPWTGVVAGELFF. The CDR3 DNA reads TGTGCCAGCAGTCCGTGGACAGGGGTTGTCGCCGGGGAGCTGTTTTTT.